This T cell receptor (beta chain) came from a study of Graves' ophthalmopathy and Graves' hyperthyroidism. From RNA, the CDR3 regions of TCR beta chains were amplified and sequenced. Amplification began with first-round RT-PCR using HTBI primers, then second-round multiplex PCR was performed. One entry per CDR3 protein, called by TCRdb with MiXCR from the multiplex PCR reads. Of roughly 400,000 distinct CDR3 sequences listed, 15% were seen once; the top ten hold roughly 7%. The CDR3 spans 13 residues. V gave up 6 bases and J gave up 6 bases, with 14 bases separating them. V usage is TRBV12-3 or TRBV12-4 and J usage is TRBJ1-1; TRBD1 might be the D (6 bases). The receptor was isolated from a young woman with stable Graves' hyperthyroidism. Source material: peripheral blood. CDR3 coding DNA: TGTGCCAGCAGCACAACAGGGTCCTCTGAAGCTTTCTTT. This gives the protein CASSTTGSSEAFF.